The next 32 T cell receptor beta chains were all read from a single sample in a study of blood T cell repertoires in COVID-19. Clones were read by immunoSEQ multiplex PCR, and TCRdb kept only the in-frame ones, dropping some. Counted here are some 30,000 clones, about 92% occurring once; the ten biggest clones make up over 2%. Input material: peripheral blood. The receptors were gathered from a man aged 50-60 years with active COVID-19.

The chain recombines TRBV19 with TRBJ1-5; no firm D call. In germline, CDR1 is LNHDA, CDR2 SQIVND (reference sequence). CDR3 length equals 15 residues. The V end was cut by 1 base, the J end by 2 bases, with 9 bases between. Here the CDR3 reads CASSIAAVGNQPQHF. CDR3 in DNA: TGTGCCAGTAGTATAGCCGCTGTAGGCAATCAGCCCCAGCATTTT.

The CDR3 sequence is CASSLTANTEAFF. The CDR3, as DNA: TGTGCCAGCAGTTTAACAGCGAACACTGAAGCTTTCTTT. The V gene is TRBV12-3 or TRBV12-4, the J gene TRBJ1-1, with D uncertain. This CDR3 contains 13 residues. Between the trimmed V and J ends, which lost 2 bases and 1 base, there was a span of 5 bases.

This clone showed up just a few times. This chain connects TRBV7-2 to TRBJ2-7, with D possibly matching TRBD2 (5 bases). Trimming pared 5 bases from V and 2 bases from J, leaving 13 bases between. This CDR3 is built from 14 residues. Germline CDR1 SGHTA, CDR2 FQGNSA. This CDR3 is CASSANSAAYEQYF. CDR3 nucleotides: TGTGCCAGCAGCGCTAATAGCGCCGCCTACGAGCAGTACTTC.

The chain joins TRBV5-1 to TRBJ2-2, with 13 bases matching TRBD2. Per the germline V gene, CDR1 is SGHRS and CDR2 is YFSETQ. V shed 4 bases and J 0 bases; nucleotides not matched to a gene: 12. The CDR3 covers 20 residues. The CDR3 here is CASSDRTGGLAGTNTGELFF. For the CDR3, the DNA is TGCGCCAGCAGCGACAGGACAGGGGGACTAGCGGGGACGAACACCGGGGAGCTGTTTTTT.

The J gene is TRBJ2-2, the V gene TRBV9; TRBD2 aligns across 10 bases. V gave up 0 bases and J gave up 8 bases; unmatched junction bases: 7. The CDR3 is 16 residues long. The germline V gene encodes CDR1 SGDLS and CDR2 YYNGEE. CDR3 loop: CASSVASSGGQGELFF. The CDR3 bases are TGTGCCAGCAGCGTAGCGTCTAGCGGGGGTCAGGGGGAGCTGTTTTTT.

This chain uses TRBV28 with TRBJ2-7; D gene unclear. CDR3 length equals 19 residues. The germline V gene encodes CDR1 MDHEN and CDR2 SYDVKM. V dropped 1 base and J dropped 2 bases, with 24 bases sitting between them. CDR3 in DNA: TGTGCCAGCAGTTTATCCGACTCTAGGATAGCCTCCCCTCCCTACGAGCAGTACTTC. It encodes CASSLSDSRIASPPYEQYF.

This chain joins TRBV28 and TRBJ1-2; a possible D gene is TRBD1 (6 bases). V was shortened by 8 bases and J by 1 base, with 11 bases between the two germline ends. The CDR3 consists of 13 residues. Germline assignment: CDR1 MDHEN and CDR2 SYDVKM. The CDR3 DNA is TGTGCCAGCTCCAGGGGTTTTAACTATGGCTACACCTTC. It yields the protein CASSRGFNYGYTF.

V is TRBV19 and J is TRBJ1-1; a possible D gene is TRBD1 (5 bases). Between the trimmed V and J ends, which lost 1 base and 5 bases, there was a span of 17 bases. CDR3 length equals 16 residues. Germline V lookup: CDR1 LNHDA, CDR2 SQIVND (reference sequence). CDR3 DNA: TGTGCCAGTAGTATAGGGTACGGCAGGGTAAATACTGAAGCTTTCTTT. It yields the protein CASSIGYGRVNTEAFF. The entire variable domain, with the rest obtained from reference TRBV19 and TRBJ1-1, is as follows: DGGITQSPKYLFRKEGQNVTLSCEQNLNHDAMYWYRQDPGQGLRLIYYSQIVNDFQKGDIAEGYSVSREKKESFPLTVTSAQKNPTAFYLCASSIGYGRVNTEAFFGQGTRLTVV.

The rearrangement links TRBV6-5 to TRBJ2-1; TRBD2 might be the D (5 bases). V was pared by 0 bases and J by 0 bases, with 9 bases between. Germline V gene sequence: CDR1 MNHEY, CDR2 SVGAGI. The CDR3 is made up of 16 amino acids. CDR3 sequence: CASSYSLGSSYNEQFF. Written as DNA, the CDR3 is TGTGCCAGCAGTTACTCTTTGGGGAGCTCCTACAATGAGCAGTTCTTC.

The CDR3 DNA is TGCGCCAGCAGCGGCGGGCCTAATGAAAAACTGTTTTTT. This encodes CASSGGPNEKLFF. The rearrangement joins TRBV5-1 to TRBJ1-4; D uncertain. V lost 4 bases to trimming and J lost 3 bases, with 7 bases between them. The CDR3 is 13 residues long. Germline V gives CDR1 SGHRS, CDR2 YFSETQ.

V gene TRBV6-1 combines with J gene TRBJ1-6, with D perhaps matching TRBD1 (5 bases). V lost 3 bases to trimming and J lost 10 bases, with 13 bases between them. Germline V gene sequence: CDR1 MNHNS, CDR2 SASEGT. This CDR3 comprises 14 residues. CDR3 sequence (DNA): TGTGCCAGCAGTGACGCGGGGCAGGACTCACCCCTCCACTTT. This encodes CASSDAGQDSPLHF.

This chain uses TRBV5-5 with TRBJ1-3; D not resolved. The V end was cut by 0 bases, the J end by 0 bases, with 7 bases between. In germline, CDR1 is SGHKS, CDR2 YYEKEE (reference sequence). CDR3 length equals 15 residues. The CDR3 here is CASSLDGVSGNTIYF. In DNA form, the CDR3 reads TGTGCCAGCAGCTTGGACGGGGTCTCTGGAAACACCATATATTTT. Together with reference TRBV5-5 and TRBJ1-3, the CDR3 gives the full variable domain: DAGVTQSPTHLIKTRGQQVTLRCSPISGHKSVSWYQQVLGQGPQFIFQYYEKEERGRGNFPDRFSARQFPNYSSELNVNALLLGDSALYLCASSLDGVSGNTIYFGEGSWLTVV.

The chain uses TRBV11-1 and TRBJ2-3; unclear D gene. The V end was cut by 1 base, the J end by 0 bases, with 11 bases between. This CDR3 is built from 16 residues. The germline V gene encodes CDR1 SGHAT and CDR2 FQDESV (reference sequence). The CDR3 reads CASSLGYSSSTDTQYF. DNA for the CDR3: TGTGCCAGCAGCTTAGGTTACAGTAGTAGCACAGATACGCAGTATTTT.

V and J are TRBV27 and TRBJ1-2; D perhaps matches TRBD1 (6 bases). Germline V lookup: CDR1 MNHEY, CDR2 SMNVEV (reference sequence). With 2 bases removed from V and 0 bases from J, the gap between germline ends came to 10 bases. This CDR3 is built from 15 residues. The chain's CDR3 is CASSLTGTTNYGYTF. Here the CDR3 DNA reads TGTGCCAGCAGTTTAACAGGGACAACTAACTATGGCTACACCTTC.

The J gene is TRBJ1-2, the V gene TRBV27, with D possibly matching TRBD1 (6 bases). V gave up 2 bases and J gave up 5 bases, with 12 bases separating them. This CDR3 contains 14 residues. CDR1 MNHEY and CDR2 SMNVEV come from the germline V gene (reference sequence). In nucleotides, the CDR3 is TGTGCCAGCAGTTTAAATTGGCAGGGGTATGGCTACACCTTC. Its protein product is CASSLNWQGYGYTF.

This clone was found once. The CDR3 here is CASSLGLREYGYTF. DNA of the CDR3: TGTGCCAGCAGCTTAGGCCTCCGGGAGTATGGCTACACCTTC. J is TRBJ1-2 and V is TRBV13; no firm D call. CDR1 and CDR2 from the germline V gene are PRHDT and FYEKMQ (reference sequence). This CDR3 spans 14 amino acids. Trimming removed 0 bases at V and 5 bases at J, with 10 bases between.

This chain connects TRBV5-4 to TRBJ2-1, with D tentatively TRBD2 (5 bases). The germline gives CDR1 SGHNT, CDR2 YYREEE (reference sequence). This CDR3 has 16 residues. Deletions cut 3 bases from V and 4 bases from J, with 17 bases between. CDR3 in amino acids: CASSSKSGIGYNEQFF. The CDR3 nucleotides are TGTGCCAGCAGCTCAAAGTCCGGGATAGGATACAATGAGCAGTTCTTC.

The rearrangement uses TRBV7-9 and TRBJ2-3; 8 bases fit TRBD2. Germline V gene sequence: CDR1 SEHNR, CDR2 FQNEAQ (reference sequence). J lost 4 bases, V lost 4 bases, and 7 bases had no gene match. This CDR3 has 15 amino acids. The CDR3 sequence is CASSSRLAGSDTQYF. The CDR3, as DNA: TGTGCCAGCAGCTCCCGCTTAGCGGGATCAGATACGCAGTATTTT.

The chain carries TRBV4-1 and TRBJ2-6; TRBD1 matches at 9 bases. The V segment lost 3 bases and the J segment 0 bases; nucleotides outside the gene matches: 9. Germline V lookup: CDR1 MGHRA, CDR2 YSYEKL. The CDR3 extends over 19 amino acids. For the CDR3, the DNA is TGCGCCAGCAGCCATGCCGCCGGGACAGGGAGCTCTGGGGCCAACGTCCTGACTTTC. Translated, it gives CASSHAAGTGSSGANVLTF.

This clone was seen only once. The chain carries TRBV11-2 and TRBJ2-1; D is unclear. V lost 3 bases and J 0 bases, leaving 9 bases between the germline ends. The CDR3 contains 15 residues. Per germline, CDR1 SGHAT and CDR2 FQNNGV. The CDR3: CASSFGRSSYNEQFF. The DNA for the CDR3 is TGTGCCAGCAGCTTCGGTAGAAGCTCCTACAATGAGCAGTTCTTC.

The rearrangement uses TRBV7-8 and TRBJ1-2; D ambiguous. CDR1 SGHVS and CDR2 FQNEAQ come from the germline V gene. The V end lost 2 bases, the J end lost 3 bases, and 10 bases lay between the germline ends. CDR3 length: 14 amino acids. CDR3 sequence: CASSLRLEDYGYTF. CDR3 sequence (DNA): TGTGCCAGCAGCTTAAGGTTGGAGGACTATGGCTACACCTTC.

The chain combines TRBV28 with TRBJ2-5, with TRBD1 as a possible D gene (6 bases). V lost 6 bases and J 3 bases, leaving 8 bases between the germline ends. CDR3 length: 12 amino acids. CDR1 and CDR2 from the germline V gene are MDHEN and SYDVKM. Here the CDR3 DNA reads TGTGCCAGCAGGCAGGGGAAAGAGACCCAGTACTTC. Protein sequence: CASRQGKETQYF.

V is TRBV7-6 and J is TRBJ1-3, with 7 bases identical to TRBD1. The CDR3 length is 17 residues. CDR1 is SGHVS, CDR2 FNYEAQ, per germline. Trimming removed 6 bases from V and 0 bases from J; junction bases left unmatched: 11. The CDR3 nucleotides read TGTGCCAGCAGTTTGGGGGAGACAGGGTTCTCTGGAAACACCATATATTTT. It translates to CASSLGETGFSGNTIYF.

The chain links TRBV30 to TRBJ2-5; TRBD2 matches at 11 bases. The CDR3 length is 16 residues. With V trimmed by 0 bases and J by 4 bases, 7 bases remained unmatched. CDR1 and CDR2 (germline): GTSNPN, SVGIG (reference sequence). CDR3: CAWSVRSSGRLETQYF. The CDR3 DNA reads as TGTGCCTGGAGTGTACGGTCTAGCGGGAGGTTAGAGACCCAGTACTTC.

The chain links TRBV7-9 to TRBJ2-1, with 7 bases matching TRBD1. Germline CDR1 SEHNR, CDR2 FQNEAQ (reference sequence). CDR3 length: 15 amino acids. Unmatched junction bases numbered 5, after V lost 1 base and J lost 5 bases. The CDR3 coding sequence is TGTGCCAGCAGCTTAGGGCAGGGGGACGACAATGAGCAGTTCTTC. It yields the protein CASSLGQGDDNEQFF.

This chain joins TRBV6-5 and TRBJ1-2; D ambiguous. The germline CDR1 and CDR2 sequences are MNHEY and SVGAGI. The V end was cut by 8 bases, the J end by 0 bases, with 10 bases between. The CDR3 has 13 residues. This CDR3 reads CASGTESNYGYTF. DNA of the CDR3: TGTGCCAGCGGTACGGAGTCTAACTATGGCTACACCTTC.

The chain joins TRBV19 to TRBJ1-2, with D unclear. This CDR3 contains 13 residues. Trimming shortened V by 3 bases and J by 8 bases, and 13 bases separated the two germline ends. Germline CDR1 LNHDA, CDR2 SQIVND (reference sequence). In DNA, the CDR3 is TGTGCCAGTAGTATTGAGGTGTTTGGGGGCTACACCTTC. Its protein product is CASSIEVFGGYTF.

The chain's CDR3 is CASSQELGQGANYGYTF. CDR3 DNA: TGTGCCAGCAGCCAAGAGTTAGGACAGGGGGCTAACTATGGCTACACCTTC. V and J are TRBV4-2 and TRBJ1-2, with 10 bases aligning to TRBD1. Germline V lookup: CDR1 LGHNA, CDR2 YNFKEQ. The length of the CDR3 is 17 residues. Trimming at V came to 0 bases and at J to 0 bases, leaving 4 bases not matched to a gene.

The chain carries TRBV27 and TRBJ1-6; 7 bases align to TRBD1. The V and J ends lost 6 bases and 5 bases, in that order; junction bases with no gene match: 7. Looked up from germline, CDR1 is MNHEY and CDR2 is SMNVEV (reference sequence). CDR3 length: 15 amino acids. CDR3 coding DNA: TGTGCCAGCAGCCAAGGGACAGTTAATAATTCACCCCTCCACTTT. This gives the protein CASSQGTVNNSPLHF.

The sample holds one count of this clone. The V call is TRBV6-1, the J call TRBJ2-7; possibly TRBD2 for D (5 bases). The CDR3 is made up of 18 amino acids. V shed 2 bases and J shed 2 bases, with 22 bases lying between them. CDR1 and CDR2 from the germline V gene are MNHNS and SASEGT. CDR3 coding DNA: TGTGCCAGCAGTGAAAAGAGGGAAGGGTTTCCAGATCCCTACGAGCAGTACTTC. It encodes CASSEKREGFPDPYEQYF.

On this clone: At one end the junction does not follow the germline gene, possibly because of a read error. This chain connects TRBV19 to TRBJ2-5; TRBD1 matches 8 bases. Germline CDR1 and CDR2: LNHDA and SQIVND (reference sequence). The CDR3 contains 14 residues. The CDR3 DNA follows: TGTGCCAGTAGTCTAGACAGGGGTAGCGAGACCCAGTACTTC. Encoded protein: CASSLDRGSETQYF.

The chain recombines TRBV29-1 with TRBJ2-1; 11 bases match TRBD2. CDR1 is SQVTM, CDR2 ANQGSEA, per germline. V lost 6 bases to trimming and J lost 9 bases; unmatched junction nucleotides: 13. This CDR3 region has 15 residues. CDR3 DNA sequence: TGCAGCGTGAAACGGGGTAGCGGGAGGGTTAGTGAGCAGTTCTTC. This gives the protein CSVKRGSGRVSEQFF.